These T cell receptor beta chains were read from a single sample in a study of blood T cells in healthy people across ages. Each CDR3 protein is one row after TCRdb ran MiXCR on the 5' RACE reads. The table shows around 1,500,000 distinct CDR3 sequences, with roughly 40% occurring only once. Material: blood. These TCRs come from a woman under 30 in good health. CDR3s include the opening cysteine and the closing phenylalanine or tryptophan. Fields, in order: clone size, D gene, J gene, V gene, CDR3 protein, CDR3 DNA. D genes are given only for firm matches. Not every row has a clone size; where given, it reads once, few, many or a size class.

clone_size: .
d_call: .
j_call: TRBJ1-2
v_call: TRBV6-6
cdr3_aa: CASSLPFPDWNGYTF
cdr3_nt: TGTGCCAGCAGCCTTCCTTTCCCCGATTGGAATGGCTACACCTTC

clone_size: many
d_call: .
j_call: TRBJ2-3
v_call: TRBV4-1
cdr3_aa: CASSQDPGSGPNTQYF
cdr3_nt: TGCGCCAGCAGCCAAGATCCCGGTAGCGGACCCAATACGCAGTATTTT

clone_size: few
d_call: .
j_call: TRBJ2-7
v_call: TRBV20-1
cdr3_aa: CSARAGNSYEQYF
cdr3_nt: TGCAGTGCTAGGGCCGGGAATTCCTACGAGCAGTACTTC

clone_size: once
d_call: .
j_call: TRBJ1-5
v_call: TRBV6-6
cdr3_aa: CASRPIGGGNQPQHF
cdr3_nt: TGTGCCAGCAGACCAATCGGTGGGGGCAATCAGCCCCAGCATTTT

clone_size: .
d_call: .
j_call: TRBJ2-7
v_call: TRBV7-9
cdr3_aa: CASSPEVPATFPYEQYF
cdr3_nt: TGTGCCAGCAGCCCCGAGGTTCCGGCCACCTTTCCCTACGAGCAGTACTTC

clone_size: .
d_call: TRBD2
j_call: TRBJ2-7
v_call: TRBV20-1
cdr3_aa: CSARASGRDREQYF
cdr3_nt: TGCAGTGCTAGAGCTAGCGGCAGGGACCGCGAGCAGTACTTC

clone_size: .
d_call: .
j_call: TRBJ2-3
v_call: TRBV20-1
cdr3_aa: CSASPGADTQYF
cdr3_nt: TGCAGTGCTAGTCCAGGAGCGGATACGCAGTATTTT

clone_size: .
d_call: .
j_call: TRBJ1-6
v_call: TRBV7-2
cdr3_aa: CATRAGTDNSPLHF
cdr3_nt: TGTGCCACCCGGGCAGGGACCGATAATTCACCCCTCCACTTT

clone_size: many
d_call: .
j_call: TRBJ2-1
v_call: TRBV9
cdr3_aa: CASSFQGNSYNEQFF
cdr3_nt: TGTGCCAGCAGCTTTCAGGGAAACTCCTACAATGAGCAGTTCTTC

clone_size: few
d_call: TRBD2
j_call: TRBJ2-1
v_call: TRBV4-1
cdr3_aa: CASSPHPGRADNEQFF
cdr3_nt: TGCGCCAGCAGCCCCCATCCGGGGAGGGCAGACAATGAGCAGTTCTTC

clone_size: .
d_call: TRBD2
j_call: TRBJ2-3
v_call: TRBV13
cdr3_aa: CASSPISWGLAVTDTQYF
cdr3_nt: TGTGCCAGCAGCCCAATATCATGGGGACTAGCGGTCACAGATACGCAGTATTTT